Listed below are T cell receptor beta chains from one sample, sequenced in a study of TIL therapy for anti-PD-1-resistant metastatic lung cancer. Using immunoSEQ multiplex PCR, the repertoire was profiled, and TCRdb retains in-frame clones only, with some absent. The sample contains around 50,000 clones, about 73% of which appear only once. The starting material was blood, obtained at baseline. The receptors come from a person between 25 and 79 years old with non-small cell lung cancer. CDR3s include the opening cysteine and the closing phenylalanine or tryptophan. Fields, in order: clone size, J gene, V gene, D gene, CDR3 DNA, CDR3 protein. The D gene is left open where the match is weak. The listing skips clone size in some rows; elsewhere it reads once, few, many or a size class.

once TRBJ2-3 TRBV5-1 TRBD2 TGCGCCAGCGGTGGGTCTAGCGGGAGGGTAACCGATACGCAGTATTTT CASGGSSGRVTDTQYF
. TRBJ2-5 TRBV7-9 . TGTGCCAGCAGCCCCCAGACCGGCCAAGAGACCCAGTACTTC CASSPQTGQETQYF
. TRBJ1-6 TRBV5-6 . TGTGCCAGCAGCTTGGCCGGGGAGAGCTCCTATAATTCACCCCTCCACTTT CASSLAGESSYNSPLHF
. TRBJ1-1 TRBV28 TRBD1 TGTGCCAGCAGTACGGAAACCGGGACAGGGCTTAAGGGCACTGAAGCTTTCTTT CASSTETGTGLKGTEAFF
. TRBJ1-6 TRBV27 . TGTGCCAGCAGTTCTTGGGCAGGGCGGGAATCGGCCCTCCACTTT CASSSWAGRESALHF
. TRBJ2-3 TRBV7-2 . TGTGCCAGCAGACCCTCTTGGGGGGGGCGAACAGATACGCAGTATTTT CASRPSWGGRTDTQYF
. TRBJ1-1 TRBV19 . TGTGCCAGTAGTATGGGGGGGCATAACACTGAAGCTTTCTTT CASSMGGHNTEAFF
once TRBJ2-6 TRBV4-2 . TGTGCCAGCAGCCAAGATGAAGGGGCTGGGGCCAACGTCCTGACTTTC CASSQDEGAGANVLTF
once TRBJ2-7 TRBV28 TRBD1 TGTGCCAGCAGAATAGGGGGCCTCCAGTCGTCCTACGAGCAGTACTTC CASRIGGLQSSYEQYF
. TRBJ2-5 TRBV11-3 . TGTGCCAGCAGCTTCCAGGGAGGAGAGACCCAGTACTTC CASSFQGGETQYF
once TRBJ2-3 TRBV6-5 . TGTGCCAGCAGAAGAGGACTCGTTAACACAGATACGCAGTATTTT CASRRGLVNTDTQYF
. TRBJ2-1 TRBV6-5 TRBD2 TGTGCCAGCAGGACGATGTCCGGGACTAGGGTTGAGCAGTTCTTC CASRTMSGTRVEQFF
. TRBJ1-6 TRBV5-1 . TGCGCCAGCAGCTTGGACACAGGGAGTAATTCACCCCTCCACTTT CASSLDTGSNSPLHF
. TRBJ1-1 TRBV11-2 . TGTGCCAGCAGCTTAGATGGAGGTCGACGGGAGAACACTGAAGCTTTCTTT CASSLDGGRRENTEAFF
. TRBJ2-2 TRBV11-2 . TGTGCCAGCAGCTCGACGAATACCGGGGAGCTGTTTTTT CASSSTNTGELFF
. TRBJ2-3 TRBV5-1 TRBD2 TGCGCCAGCAGCCTGACTAGCGGGGAGTTAGATACGCAGTATTTT CASSLTSGELDTQYF
few TRBJ2-7 TRBV2 . TGTGCCAGCAACTCAGGTTCCTACGAGCAGTACTTC CASNSGSYEQYF
. TRBJ1-1 TRBV7-9 . TGTGCCAGCAGTTCCCAAACTTCGAACACTGAAGCTTTCTTT CASSSQTSNTEAFF
few TRBJ2-7 TRBV10-2 . TGCGCCAGCAGGCGAAAGGAGGGCTCCTACGAGCAGTACTTC CASRRKEGSYEQYF
. TRBJ2-5 TRBV29-1 TRBD2 TGCAGCGTTGGGTTCCGAGCGGGGGAGACCCAGTACTTC CSVGFRAGETQYF
. TRBJ2-3 TRBV5-1 . TGCGCCAGCAGCTTGGCCAACGACGTTGGCACAGATACGCAGTATTTT CASSLANDVGTDTQYF
few TRBJ2-1 TRBV19 . TGTGCCAGTAGAGGGGACACGGAAAATGAGCAGTTCTTC CASRGDTENEQFF
. TRBJ1-2 TRBV18 . TGTGCCAGCTCACCATCCCGTGAACGGTTTGGCTACACCTTC CASSPSRERFGYTF
few TRBJ2-5 TRBV28 TRBD1 TGTGCCAGCCGTCGGACAGGGGACGAGACCCAGTACTTC CASRRTGDETQYF
. TRBJ2-1 TRBV5-1 . TGCGCCAGCAGCTTGTCAGGACTCTCCTACAATGAGCAGTTCTTC CASSLSGLSYNEQFF
once TRBJ2-7 TRBV7-9 . TGTGCCAGCAGCTCCAGTGACAGCTACGAGCAGTACTTC CASSSSDSYEQYF
. TRBJ2-2 TRBV6-1 . TGTGCCAGCAGTGTAAGAATGGGGCAAGCCAACACCGGGGAGCTGTTTTTT CASSVRMGQANTGELFF
. TRBJ2-1 TRBV19 . TGTGCCAGTAGTATTGGGAATGAGCAGTTCTTC CASSIGNEQFF
. TRBJ2-7 TRBV10-3 TRBD2 TGTGCCATCAGTGAGTCCCTAATTCTCCAAGGCGGGAGAAGAAGGACCTACGAGCAGTACTTC CAISESLILQGGRRRTYEQYF
. TRBJ2-3 TRBV5-1 . TGCGCCAGCAGCCGAAGGACAGGCACAGATACGCAGTATTTT CASSRRTGTDTQYF
once TRBJ1-1 TRBV7-2 . TGTGCCAGCAGCTTAGAAGGGACAGCTTTCTTT CASSLEGTAFF
. TRBJ1-2 TRBV4-2 TRBD1 TGTGCCAGCAGCCAAACAAACAGGGGGCGCGACTATGGCTACACCTTC CASSQTNRGRDYGYTF